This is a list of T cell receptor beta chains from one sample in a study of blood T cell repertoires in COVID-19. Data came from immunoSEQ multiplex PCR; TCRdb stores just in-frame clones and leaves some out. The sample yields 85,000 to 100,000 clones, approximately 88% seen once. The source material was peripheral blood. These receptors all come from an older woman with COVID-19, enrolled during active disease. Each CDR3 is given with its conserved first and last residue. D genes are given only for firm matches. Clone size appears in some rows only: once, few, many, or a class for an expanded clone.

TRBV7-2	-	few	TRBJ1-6	TGTGCCAGCAGCTTAAGGGGGACCGGGTCCTATAATTCACCCCTCCACTTT	CASSLRGTGSYNSPLHF
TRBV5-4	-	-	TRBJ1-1	TGTGCCAGCACCGCCTGGGGAGGGCGGACTGAAGCTTTCTTT	CASTAWGGRTEAFF
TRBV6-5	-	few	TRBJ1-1	TGTGCCAGCAGTTACTCGGGGGCCCTGAACACTGAAGCTTTCTTT	CASSYSGALNTEAFF
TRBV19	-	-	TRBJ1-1	TGTGCCAGTAGTACCTCCAGAGGAAAGGACACTGAAGCTTTCTTT	CASSTSRGKDTEAFF
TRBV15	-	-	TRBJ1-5	TGTGCCACCAGCAGAGATAGATGGGAAGGGGGTCAGCACAATCAGCCCCAGCATTTT	CATSRDRWEGGQHNQPQHF
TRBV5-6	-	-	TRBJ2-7	TGTGCCAGCAGGCGTGGCAGGGGAGAAGAGCAGTACTTC	CASRRGRGEEQYF
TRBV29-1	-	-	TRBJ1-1	TGCAGCGTTGGAGGCCCCCAGTACACTGAAGCTTTCTTT	CSVGGPQYTEAFF
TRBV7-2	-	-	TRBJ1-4	TGTGCCAGCAGCCTCTGGGGGGGGAATGAAAAACTGTTTTTT	CASSLWGGNEKLFF
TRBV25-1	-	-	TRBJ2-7	TGTGCCAGCAGTAAGAGGAGCGGCAGCTCCTACGAGCAGTACTTC	CASSKRSGSSYEQYF
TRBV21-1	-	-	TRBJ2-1	TGTGCCAGCAGCACGGATAGGACTAGCGGGGGGGCTGGGAATGAGCAGTTCTTC	CASSTDRTSGGAGNEQFF
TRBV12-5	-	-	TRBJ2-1	TGTGCTAGTGGACAGGACGGTGGCTCCTACAATGAGCAGTTCTTC	CASGQDGGSYNEQFF
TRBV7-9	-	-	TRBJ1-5	TGTGCCAGCAGCTCCACAGGGTCCAATCAGCCCCAGCATTTT	CASSSTGSNQPQHF
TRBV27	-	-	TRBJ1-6	TGTGCCAGCTGGGAGAAGAATTCACCCCTCCACTTT	CASWEKNSPLHF
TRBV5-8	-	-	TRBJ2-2	TGTGCCAGCAGCTTGAGTCTATCCACCGGGGAGCTGTTTTTT	CASSLSLSTGELFF
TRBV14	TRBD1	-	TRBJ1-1	TGTGCCAGCAGCCAACAGGGGGGTTACACTGAAGCTTTCTTT	CASSQQGGYTEAFF
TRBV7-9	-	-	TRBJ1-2	TGTGCCAGCAGCTTCCTAGATTTTACTAACTATGGCTACACCTTC	CASSFLDFTNYGYTF
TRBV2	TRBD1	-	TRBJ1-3	TGTGCCAGCAGAGGGACAGGGAGATACTCTGGAAACACCATATATTTT	CASRGTGRYSGNTIYF
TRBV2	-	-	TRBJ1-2	TGTGCCAGCAGTGAATGGGTACAGGGAAGTGGCTACACCTTC	CASSEWVQGSGYTF
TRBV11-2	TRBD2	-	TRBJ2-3	TGTGCCAGCAGCTTAGGCCCGGGACTAGCGGGGGGTAGAGATACGCAGTATTTT	CASSLGPGLAGGRDTQYF
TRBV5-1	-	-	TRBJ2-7	TGCGCCAGCAGCCTCCCCCGGGACGGGACTTCCTACGAGCAGTACTTC	CASSLPRDGTSYEQYF
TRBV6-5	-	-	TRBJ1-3	TGTGCCAGTGAGACAGTTGGATCTGGAAACACCATATATTTT	CASETVGSGNTIYF
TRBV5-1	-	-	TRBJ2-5	TGCGCCAGCAGCTTGGGAGTACAAGAGACCCAGTACTTC	CASSLGVQETQYF
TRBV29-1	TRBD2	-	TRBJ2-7	TGCAGCGTTCAGGCTAGCGGGGCCTACGAGCAGTACTTC	CSVQASGAYEQYF
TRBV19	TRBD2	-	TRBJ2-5	TGTGCCAGTAGTACCGCTAGCGGGGGTTATCAGACCCAGTACTTC	CASSTASGGYQTQYF
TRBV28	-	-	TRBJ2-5	TGTGCCAGCAGTTTGGGGGGGCCAGGCGAGACCCAGTACTTC	CASSLGGPGETQYF
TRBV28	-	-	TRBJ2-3	TGTGCCAGCGATATGGGGGCCGCGGGCACAGATACGCAGTATTTT	CASDMGAAGTDTQYF
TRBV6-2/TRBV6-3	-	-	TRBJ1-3	TGTGCCAGCAGTTACTCGAGGACAGCTGGGGGAAACACCATATATTTT	CASSYSRTAGGNTIYF
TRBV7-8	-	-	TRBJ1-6	TGTGCCAGCAGCCACCGACAGAGCTCCTATAATTCACCCCTCCACTTT	CASSHRQSSYNSPLHF
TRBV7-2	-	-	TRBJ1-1	TGTGCCAGCAGCTTAGGGGGGGGCCGATTGACGGCTGAAGCTTTCTTT	CASSLGGGRLTAEAFF
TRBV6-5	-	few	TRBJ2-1	TGTGCCAGCACAGCAGGTAGCTCCTACAATGAGCAGTTCTTC	CASTAGSSYNEQFF
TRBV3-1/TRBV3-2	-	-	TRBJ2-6	TGTGCCAGCAGCCAAACAGGGTCTGGGGCCAACGTCCTGACTTTC	CASSQTGSGANVLTF
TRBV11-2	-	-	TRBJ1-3	TGTGCCAGCAGCTTAGGGAGGGTCTCTGGAAACACCATATATTTT	CASSLGRVSGNTIYF
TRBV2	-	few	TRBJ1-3	TGTGCCAGCAGTGAAAGGTACCAGGGGAACTCTGGAAACACCATATATTTT	CASSERYQGNSGNTIYF
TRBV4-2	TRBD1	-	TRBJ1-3	TGTGCCAGCAGCCAGGTTGACAGGGTCGGAAACACCATATATTTT	CASSQVDRVGNTIYF
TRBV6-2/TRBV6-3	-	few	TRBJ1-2	TGTGCCAGCAGTTGGCAGGGAAATGGCTACACCTTC	CASSWQGNGYTF
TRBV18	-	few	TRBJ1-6	TGTGCCAGCTCACCAGGGAGTTCACCCCTCCACTTT	CASSPGSSPLHF
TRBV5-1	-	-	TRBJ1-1	TGCGCCAGCAGCTTGGATGCGGGGTACACTGAAGCTTTCTTT	CASSLDAGYTEAFF
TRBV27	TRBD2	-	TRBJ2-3	TGTGCCAGCAGTTCCCGGGGTAGCGGGGAGTTGGGTACGCAGTATTTT	CASSSRGSGELGTQYF
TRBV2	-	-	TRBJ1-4	TGTGCCAGCATGTCATATGGTGGAGGTGAAAAACTGTTTTTT	CASMSYGGGEKLFF